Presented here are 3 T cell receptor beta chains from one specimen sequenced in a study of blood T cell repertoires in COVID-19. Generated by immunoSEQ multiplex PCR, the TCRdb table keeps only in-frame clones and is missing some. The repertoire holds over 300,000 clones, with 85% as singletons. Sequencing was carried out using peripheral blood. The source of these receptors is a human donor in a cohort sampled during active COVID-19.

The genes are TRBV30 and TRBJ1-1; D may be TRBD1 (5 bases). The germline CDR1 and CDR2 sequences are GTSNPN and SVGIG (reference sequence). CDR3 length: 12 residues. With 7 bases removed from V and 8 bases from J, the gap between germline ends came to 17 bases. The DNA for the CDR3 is TGTGCCTACACCATCCTAACAGGAGAAGCTTTCTTT. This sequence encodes CAYTILTGEAFF.

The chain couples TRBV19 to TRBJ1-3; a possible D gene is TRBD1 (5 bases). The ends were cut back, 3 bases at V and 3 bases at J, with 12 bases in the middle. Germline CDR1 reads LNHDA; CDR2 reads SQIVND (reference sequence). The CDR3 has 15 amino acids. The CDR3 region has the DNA TGTGCCAGTAGTATGAGGAGGGGAGGTGGAAACACCATATATTTT. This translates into CASSMRRGGGNTIYF.

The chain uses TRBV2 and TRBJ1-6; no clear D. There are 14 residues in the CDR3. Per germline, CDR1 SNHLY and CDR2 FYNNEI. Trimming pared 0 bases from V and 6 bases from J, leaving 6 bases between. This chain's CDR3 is CASSEARGNSPLHF. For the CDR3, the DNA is TGTGCCAGCAGTGAAGCGCGGGGTAATTCACCCCTCCACTTT.